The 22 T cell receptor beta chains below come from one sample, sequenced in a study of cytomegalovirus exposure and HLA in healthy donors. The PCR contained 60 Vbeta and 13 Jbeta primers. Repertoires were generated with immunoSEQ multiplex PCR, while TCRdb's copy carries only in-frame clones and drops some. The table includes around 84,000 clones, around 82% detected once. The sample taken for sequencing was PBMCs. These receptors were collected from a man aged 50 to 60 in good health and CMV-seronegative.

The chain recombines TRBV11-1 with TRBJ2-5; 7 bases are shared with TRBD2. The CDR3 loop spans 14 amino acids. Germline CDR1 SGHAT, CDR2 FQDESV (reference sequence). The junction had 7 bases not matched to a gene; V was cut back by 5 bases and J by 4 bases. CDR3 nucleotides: TGTGCCAGCAGCCCAGGACTAGATTTAGAGACCCAGTACTTC. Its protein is CASSPGLDLETQYF. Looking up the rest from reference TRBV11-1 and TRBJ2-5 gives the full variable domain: EAEVAQSPRYKITEKSQAVAFWCDPISGHATLYWYRQILGQGPELLVQFQDESVVDDSQLPKDRFSAERLKGVDSTLKIQPAELGDSAMYLCASSPGLDLETQYFGPGTRLLVL.

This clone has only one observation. The CDR3 sequence is CASSTRQGRNTEAFF. CDR3 DNA sequence: TGTGCCAGCAGCACTCGCCAGGGGCGGAACACTGAAGCTTTCTTT. This chain uses TRBV6-5 with TRBJ1-1, with D maybe TRBD1 (6 bases). Germline V gene data show CDR1 as MNHEY and CDR2 as SVGAGI. Trimming left V 6 bases short and J 1 base short, with 15 bases between. This CDR3 contains 15 residues.

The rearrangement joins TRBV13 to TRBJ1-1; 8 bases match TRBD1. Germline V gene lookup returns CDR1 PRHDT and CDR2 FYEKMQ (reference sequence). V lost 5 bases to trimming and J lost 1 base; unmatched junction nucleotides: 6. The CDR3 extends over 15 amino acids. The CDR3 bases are TGTGCCAGCAGCAAAACCGGGACAGGGAACACTGAAGCTTTCTTT. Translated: CASSKTGTGNTEAFF.

This chain's CDR3 is CASSLVDRGDNEQFF. The CDR3 bases are TGTGCCAGCAGCTTAGTAGACAGGGGGGACAATGAGCAGTTCTTC. The J gene is TRBJ2-1, the V gene TRBV7-6; 9 bases are a match to TRBD1. J lost 5 bases, V lost 1 base, and 3 bases had no gene match. This CDR3 has 15 residues. Germline lookup yields CDR1 SGHVS and CDR2 FNYEAQ.

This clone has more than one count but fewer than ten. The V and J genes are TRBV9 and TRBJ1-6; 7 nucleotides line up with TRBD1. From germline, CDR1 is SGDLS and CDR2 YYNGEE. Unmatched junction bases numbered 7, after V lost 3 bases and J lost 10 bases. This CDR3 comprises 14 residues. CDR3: CASSATGVRSPLHF. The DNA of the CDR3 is TGTGCCAGCAGCGCCACAGGGGTCCGGTCACCCCTCCACTTT.

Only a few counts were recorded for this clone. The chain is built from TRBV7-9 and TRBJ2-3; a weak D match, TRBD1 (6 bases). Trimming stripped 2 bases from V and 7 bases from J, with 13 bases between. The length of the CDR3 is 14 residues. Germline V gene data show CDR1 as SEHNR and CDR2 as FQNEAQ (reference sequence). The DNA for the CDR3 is TGTGCCAGCAGCTTATTACAGGGAGATAATACGCAGTATTTT. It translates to CASSLLQGDNTQYF.

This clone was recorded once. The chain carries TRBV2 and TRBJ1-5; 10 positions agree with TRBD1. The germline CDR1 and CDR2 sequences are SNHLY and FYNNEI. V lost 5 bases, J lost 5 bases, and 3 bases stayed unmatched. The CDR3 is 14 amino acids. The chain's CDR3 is CASSWDRGDQPQHF. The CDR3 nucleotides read TGTGCCAGCAGTTGGGACAGGGGTGATCAGCCCCAGCATTTT.

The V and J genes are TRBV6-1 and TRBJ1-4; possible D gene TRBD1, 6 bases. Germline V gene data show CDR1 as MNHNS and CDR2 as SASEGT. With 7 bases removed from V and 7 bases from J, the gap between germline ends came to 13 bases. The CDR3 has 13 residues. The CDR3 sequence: CASTQGWAEKLFF. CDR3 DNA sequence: TGTGCCAGCACCCAGGGGTGGGCTGAAAAACTGTTTTTT.

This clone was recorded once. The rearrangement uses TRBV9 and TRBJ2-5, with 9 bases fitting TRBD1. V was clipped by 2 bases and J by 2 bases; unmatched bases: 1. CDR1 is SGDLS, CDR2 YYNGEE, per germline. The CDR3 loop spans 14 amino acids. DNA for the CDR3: TGTGCCAGCAGCGTGACAGGGGGACAAGAGACCCAGTACTTC. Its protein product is CASSVTGGQETQYF.

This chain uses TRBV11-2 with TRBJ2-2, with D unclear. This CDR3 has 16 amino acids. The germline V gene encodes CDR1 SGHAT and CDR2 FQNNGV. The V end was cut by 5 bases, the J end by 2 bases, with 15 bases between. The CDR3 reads CASSGAASRNTGELFF. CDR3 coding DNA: TGTGCCAGCAGCGGAGCTGCCAGTCGAAACACCGGGGAGCTGTTTTTT.

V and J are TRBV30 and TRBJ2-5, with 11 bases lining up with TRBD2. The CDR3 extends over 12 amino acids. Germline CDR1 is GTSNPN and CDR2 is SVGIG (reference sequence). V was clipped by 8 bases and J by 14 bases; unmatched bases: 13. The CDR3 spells CATKLAGARIYF. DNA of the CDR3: TGTGCCACCAAACTAGCGGGGGCCCGAATTTACTTC.

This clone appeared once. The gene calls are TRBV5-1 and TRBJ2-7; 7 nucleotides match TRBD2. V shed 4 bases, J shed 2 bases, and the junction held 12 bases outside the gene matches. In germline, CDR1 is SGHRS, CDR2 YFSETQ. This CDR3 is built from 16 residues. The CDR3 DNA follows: TGCGCCAGCAGCCGTCTTACCGGGGGGAAACCCTACGAGCAGTACTTC. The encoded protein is CASSRLTGGKPYEQYF. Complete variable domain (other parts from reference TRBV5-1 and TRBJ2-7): KAGVTQTPRYLIKTRGQQVTLSCSPISGHRSVSWYQQTPGQGLQFLFEYFSETQRNKGNFPGRFSGRQFSNSRSEMNVSTLELGDSALYLCASSRLTGGKPYEQYFGPGTRLTVT.

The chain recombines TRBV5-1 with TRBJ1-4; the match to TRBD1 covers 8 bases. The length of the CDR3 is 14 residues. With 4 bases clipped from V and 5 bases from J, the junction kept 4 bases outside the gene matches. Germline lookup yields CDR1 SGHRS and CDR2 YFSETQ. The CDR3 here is CASSVGQVNEKLFF. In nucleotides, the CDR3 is TGCGCCAGCAGCGTGGGACAGGTAAATGAAAAACTGTTTTTT. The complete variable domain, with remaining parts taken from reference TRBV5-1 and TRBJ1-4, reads KAGVTQTPRYLIKTRGQQVTLSCSPISGHRSVSWYQQTPGQGLQFLFEYFSETQRNKGNFPGRFSGRQFSNSRSEMNVSTLELGDSALYLCASSVGQVNEKLFFGSGTQLSVL.

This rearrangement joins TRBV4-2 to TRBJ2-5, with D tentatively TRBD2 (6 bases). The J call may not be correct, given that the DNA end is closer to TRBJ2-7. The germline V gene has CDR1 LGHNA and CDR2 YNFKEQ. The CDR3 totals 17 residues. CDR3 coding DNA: TGTGCCAGCAGCCAAGGTGGGCGGGGTAGAGCGTACGACGAGCAGTACTTC. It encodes CASSQGGRGRAYDEQYF.

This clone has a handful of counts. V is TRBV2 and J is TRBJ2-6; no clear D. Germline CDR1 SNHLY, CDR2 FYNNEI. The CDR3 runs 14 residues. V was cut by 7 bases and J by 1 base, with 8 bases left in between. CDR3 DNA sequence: TGTGCCAGCATTCCGGGTTCTGGGGCCAACGTCCTGACTTTC. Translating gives CASIPGSGANVLTF.

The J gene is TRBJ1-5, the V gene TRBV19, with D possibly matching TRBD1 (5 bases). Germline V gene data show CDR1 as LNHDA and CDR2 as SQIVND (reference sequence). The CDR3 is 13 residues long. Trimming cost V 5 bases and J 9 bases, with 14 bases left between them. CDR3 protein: CASSDAGFGPQHF. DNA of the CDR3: TGTGCCAGTAGTGACGCAGGGTTTGGGCCCCAGCATTTT. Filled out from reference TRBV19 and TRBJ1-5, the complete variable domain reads DGGITQSPKYLFRKEGQNVTLSCEQNLNHDAMYWYRQDPGQGLRLIYYSQIVNDFQKGDIAEGYSVSREKKESFPLTVTSAQKNPTAFYLCASSDAGFGPQHFGDGTRLSIL.

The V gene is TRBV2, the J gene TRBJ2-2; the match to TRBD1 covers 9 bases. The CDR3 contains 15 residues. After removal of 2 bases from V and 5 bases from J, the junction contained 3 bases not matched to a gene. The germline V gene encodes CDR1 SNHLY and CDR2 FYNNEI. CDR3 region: CASSEKGTGTGELFF. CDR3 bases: TGTGCCAGCAGTGAAAAGGGGACAGGGACCGGGGAGCTGTTTTTT.

Written as DNA, the CDR3 is TGTGCCAGCAGGACGACAGGTTATAGCAATCAGCCCCAGCATTTT. Translation: CASRTTGYSNQPQHF. The gene calls are TRBV6-1 and TRBJ1-5, with D maybe TRBD1 (6 bases). The ends were cut back, 6 bases at V and 0 bases at J, with 12 bases in the middle. CDR1 and CDR2 from the germline V gene are MNHNS and SASEGT. This CDR3 spans 15 amino acids.

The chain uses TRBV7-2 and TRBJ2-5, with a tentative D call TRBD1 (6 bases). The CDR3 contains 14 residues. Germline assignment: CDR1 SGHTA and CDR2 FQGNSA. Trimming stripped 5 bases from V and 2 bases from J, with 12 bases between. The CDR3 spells CASSHRQAQETQYF. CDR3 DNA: TGTGCCAGCAGCCACCGACAGGCTCAAGAGACCCAGTACTTC.

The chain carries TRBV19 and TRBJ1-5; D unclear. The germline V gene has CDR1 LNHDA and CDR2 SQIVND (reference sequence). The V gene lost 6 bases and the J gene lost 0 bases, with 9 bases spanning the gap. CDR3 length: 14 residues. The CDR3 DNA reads TGTGCCAGTAGCTTTTTTAGTAGCAATCAGCCCCAGCATTTT. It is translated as CASSFFSSNQPQHF.

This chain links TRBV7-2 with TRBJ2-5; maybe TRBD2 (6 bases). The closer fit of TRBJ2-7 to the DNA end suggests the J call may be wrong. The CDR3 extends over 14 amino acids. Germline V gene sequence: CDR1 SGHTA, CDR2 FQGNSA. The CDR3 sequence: CASSLVSGSYEQYF. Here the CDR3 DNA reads TGTGCCAGCAGCTTAGTCAGCGGGTCCTACGAGCAGTACTTC.

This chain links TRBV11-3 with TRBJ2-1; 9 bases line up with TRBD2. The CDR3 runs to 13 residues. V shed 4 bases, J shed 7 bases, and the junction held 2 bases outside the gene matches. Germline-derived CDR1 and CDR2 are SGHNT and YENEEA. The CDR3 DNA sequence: TGTGCCAGCAGCTCTAGCGGGGTGAATGAGCAGTTCTTC. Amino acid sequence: CASSSSGVNEQFF. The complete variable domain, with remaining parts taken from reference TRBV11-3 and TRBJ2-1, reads EAGVVQSPRYKIIEKKQPVAFWCNPISGHNTLYWYLQNLGQGPELLIRYENEEAVDDSQLPKDRFSAERLKGVDSTLKIQPAELGDSAVYLCASSSSGVNEQFFGPGTRLTVL.